The 9 T cell receptor beta chains presented below share a single source sample, sequenced in a study of blood T cell repertoires in COVID-19. Here immunoSEQ multiplex PCR was the method, and the copy in TCRdb shows in-frame clones only, minus some. Here the sample spans 200,000 to 250,000 clones, roughly 87% being singletons. The sequencing sample was made of PBMCs or T cells enriched from blood (not recorded which). These receptors were obtained from a man aged 30 to 39 who had recovered from COVID-19.

The chain couples TRBV6-5 to TRBJ2-7, with D perhaps matching TRBD1 (6 bases). The CDR3 totals 15 residues. The germline gives CDR1 MNHEY, CDR2 SVGAGI. The germline V and J ends were trimmed by 6 bases and 2 bases, with 17 bases remaining between them. The DNA for the CDR3 is TGTGCCAGCAGCCTCACAGGGACGTTAGCCTACGAGCAGTACTTC. Translation gives CASSLTGTLAYEQYF.

This clone has a single count. The V call is TRBV11-2, the J call TRBJ1-2; D is ambiguous. The germline V and J ends were trimmed by 6 bases and 1 base, with 15 bases remaining between them. This CDR3 spans 15 amino acids. Germline values: CDR1 SGHAT, CDR2 FQNNGV. The CDR3, as DNA: TGTGCCAGCAGTACCACGATACGGGTTAACTATGGCTACACCTTC. Its protein is CASSTTIRVNYGYTF.

V is TRBV27 and J is TRBJ2-7, with D possibly matching TRBD2 (5 bases). Germline-derived CDR1 and CDR2 are MNHEY and SMNVEV (reference sequence). V dropped 3 bases and J dropped 3 bases, with 9 bases sitting between them. The CDR3 is 13 residues long. Written as DNA, the CDR3 is TGTGCCAGCAGTTTGGGGAGTGACTACGAGCAGTACTTC. Amino acid sequence: CASSLGSDYEQYF.

This clone has a single count. The V and J genes are TRBV3-1 (or the pseudogene TRBV3-2) and TRBJ2-2; 8 bases map to TRBD2. CDR1 LGHDT and CDR2 YNNKEL come from the germline V gene (reference sequence). Germline trimming cut 3 bases from V and 4 bases from J; bases unmatched to any gene: 7. This CDR3 is built from 16 residues. The CDR3 DNA is TGTGCCAGCAGCCAGCTGGGACTAGTAGCCACCGGGGAGCTGTTTTTT. Translation: CASSQLGLVATGELFF.

This chain connects TRBV10-3 to TRBJ1-2; 8 bases agree with TRBD1. In germline, CDR1 is ENHRY, CDR2 SYGVKD. Trimming at V came to 6 bases and at J to 11 bases, leaving 5 bases not matched to a gene. CDR3 length: 11 residues. CDR3 bases: TGTGCCATCAGCCGGGGACAGGAGTACACCTTC. Amino acid sequence: CAISRGQEYTF.

This rearrangement joins TRBV7-2 to TRBJ1-3; 8 bases are a match to TRBD1. CDR1 SGHTA and CDR2 FQGNSA come from the germline V gene. The CDR3 consists of 16 residues. Trimming cost V 5 bases and J 1 base; bases outside gene matches: 7. CDR3 nucleotides: TGTGCCAGCAGCACGCAGGGGGCTGTTTCTGGAAACACCATATATTTT. Its protein is CASSTQGAVSGNTIYF.

The chain combines TRBV19 with TRBJ2-1; 7 nucleotides align to TRBD1. Germline lookup yields CDR1 LNHDA and CDR2 SQIVND (reference sequence). This CDR3 comprises 13 residues. V shed 4 bases and J 5 bases; nucleotides not matched to a gene: 2. The CDR3 sequence is CASSRQGDNEQFF. DNA for the CDR3: TGTGCCAGTAGTAGACAGGGCGACAATGAGCAGTTCTTC. Complete variable domain (other parts from reference TRBV19 and TRBJ2-1): DGGITQSPKYLFRKEGQNVTLSCEQNLNHDAMYWYRQDPGQGLRLIYYSQIVNDFQKGDIAEGYSVSREKKESFPLTVTSAQKNPTAFYLCASSRQGDNEQFFGPGTRLTVL.

This clone has only a few counts. This chain joins TRBV21-1 and TRBJ1-5; the table calls TRBD1, which could not be checked here. TRBV21-1 is given as a pseudogene. CDR3 size: 14 residues. The CDR3 spells CASSKTGPGQPQHF. The CDR3 DNA is TGTGCCAGCAGCAAAACAGGGCCGGGCCAGCCCCAGCATTTT.

This rearrangement joins TRBV9 to TRBJ1-2; 7 bases agree with TRBD1. After removal of 4 bases from V and 0 bases from J, the junction contained 3 bases not matched to a gene. Germline V gene lookup returns CDR1 SGDLS and CDR2 YYNGEE. CDR3 length equals 14 residues. For the CDR3, the DNA is TGTGCCAGCAGCATTGGGACAGCTAACTATGGCTACACCTTC. Amino acids: CASSIGTANYGYTF.